This note documents a single T cell receptor beta chain sequence. Its antigen is currently unknown. Trimming left V 4 bases short and J 5 bases short, with 18 bases between. The CDR3 is made up of 15 amino acids. CDR1 and CDR2 from the germline V gene are SGHAT and FQNNGV. The sample belongs to a study of CD8+ T cells in alopecia areata. In the study overall: It was 6 to 18 months of tofacitinib, and then there were 6 months off drug.

The study, taken as a whole, reports: Whereas mice showed it more clearly, TCR sharing across patients was murkier, possibly because of HLA. Clonality in the scalp and expanded CD8+ clones ranked among the top 100 were significantly decreased by tofacitinib.

RNA was extracted and reverse transcribed into cDNA as the sequencing template. Profiled with immunoSEQ multiplex PCR; TCRdb holds only in-frame clones, not every one. The sample yields about 160,000 clones, roughly two thirds seen once. Stated treatment: oral pan-JAK inhibitor, 5-10 mg twice daily. The chain has TRBV11-2 and TRBJ2-7; D could derive from TRBD1 or TRBD2 (6 bases each). This TCR derives from a human donor with alopecia areata. The material was CD4+ T cells sorted from blood, obtained at week 4, from a patient treated with tofacitinib. The CDR3 reads CASSSSARGRDEQYF. The CDR3 DNA follows: TGTGCCAGCAGCTCTAGTGCCCGGGGGCGCGACGAGCAGTACTTC.